A single sample gave rise to the 18 T cell receptor beta chains below, sequenced in a study of blood T cells in healthy people across ages. Through a sample-barcoded 5' primer and a J-beta primer mix, a second PCR was run for roughly 6 to 11 cycles. TCRdb independently ran MiXCR on the 5' RACE reads; one entry per CDR3 protein. The sample lists 600,000 to 1,000,000 distinct CDR3 sequences; more than 20% were seen once. The same data also contributed to another study, on T cells of mothers and their children.

The sequencing input was blood. The receptors stem from a boy aged 5-17 years in good health.

A few counts support this clonotype. The rearrangement joins TRBV7-2 to TRBJ1-3; no firm D call. This CDR3 is 15 amino acids long. The V end was cut by 5 bases, the J end by 0 bases, with 11 bases between. Germline assignment: CDR1 SGHTA and CDR2 FQGNSA. CDR3 loop: CASSKSPSSGNTIYF. In nucleotides, the CDR3 is TGTGCCAGCAGCAAATCACCGAGCTCTGGAAACACCATATATTTT.

This chain connects TRBV12-3 or TRBV12-4 to TRBJ2-3; 9 nucleotides agree with TRBD1. The CDR3 runs 16 residues. Germline trimming cut 5 bases from V and 2 bases from J; bases unmatched to any gene: 8. The CDR3 loop is CASSPVQGAHTDTQYF. The DNA of the CDR3 is TGTGCCAGCAGTCCAGTACAGGGGGCCCACACAGATACGCAGTATTTT.

This clonotype was recorded a few times. V gene TRBV20-1 combines with J gene TRBJ2-3; 12 positions agree with TRBD2. The germline CDR1 and CDR2 sequences are DFQATT and SNEGSKA (reference sequence). CDR3 length equals 16 residues. The J segment lost 0 bases and the V segment lost 7 bases, leaving 8 bases of the junction unmatched. CDR3 amino acids: CSVSGLAGGSTDTQYF. DNA for the CDR3: TGCAGTGTTTCGGGACTAGCGGGCGGGAGCACAGATACGCAGTATTTT.

The chain uses TRBV4-1 and TRBJ2-4; TRBD1 matches at 7 bases. The CDR3 has 15 residues. J gave up 1 base and V 1 base, and 1 base lay outside the gene matches. Germline CDR1 and CDR2: MGHRA and YSYEKL. The CDR3 here is CASSQVTGAKNIQYF. The CDR3 DNA sequence: TGCGCCAGCAGCCAAGTGACAGGGGCCAAAAACATTCAGTACTTC.

The chain employs TRBV18 and TRBJ1-2; D uncertain. From germline, CDR1 is KGHSH and CDR2 LQKENI. CDR3 length: 14 residues. Trimming took off 3 bases at V and 2 bases at J, with 10 bases between the two ends. The CDR3 spells CASSPPGGNYGYTF. The DNA of the CDR3 is TGTGCCAGCTCACCCCCCGGCGGAAACTATGGCTACACCTTC. Variable domain in full (rest from reference TRBV18 and TRBJ1-2): NAGVMQNPRHLVRRRGQEARLRCSPMKGHSHVYWYRQLPEEGLKFMVYLQKENIIDESGMPKERFSAEFPKEGPSILRIQQVVRGDSAAYFCASSPPGGNYGYTFGSGTRLTVV.

The chain uses TRBV29-1 and TRBJ2-1, with 9 bases that match TRBD1. Gene TRBJ2-5 matches the end of the DNA better, so the J call may be wrong. CDR1 is SQVTM, CDR2 ANQGSEA, per germline. The CDR3 is 14 residues long. Here the CDR3 reads CSVAAGQGVETQYF. The CDR3 region has the DNA TGCAGCGTTGCGGCGGGACAGGGCGTGGAGACCCAGTACTTC.

This clonotype has ten or more counts. The CDR3 region has the DNA TGTGCCAGCAGCTTACGACAGGGGGCTGAGACCCAGTACTTC. This gives the protein CASSLRQGAETQYF. The chain recombines TRBV7-9 with TRBJ2-5; 10 bases fit TRBD1. CDR1 and CDR2 from the germline V gene are SEHNR and FQNEAQ (reference sequence). The length of the CDR3 is 14 residues. Trimming at V came to 2 bases and at J to 5 bases, leaving 2 bases not matched to a gene. Complete variable domain (other parts from reference TRBV7-9 and TRBJ2-5): DTGVSQNPRHKITKRGQNVTFRCDPISEHNRLYWYRQTLGQGPEFLTYFQNEAQLEKSRLLSDRFSAERPKGSFSTLEIQRTEQGDSAMYLCASSLRQGAETQYFGPGTRLLVL.

With respect to this clonotype: The junction and the germline gene differ at one end; a read error may be behind it. This chain uses TRBV4-2 with TRBJ2-7, with TRBD1 matching over 7 bases. This CDR3 comprises 17 residues. Germline assignment: CDR1 LGHNA and CDR2 YNFKEQ. The CDR3 bases are TGTGCCAGTAGCCAAGTGGAGCCCCAGACAGGGATCCACGAGCAGTACTTC. Amino acid sequence: CASSQVEPQTGIHEQYF.

The chain couples TRBV29-1 to TRBJ2-7; tentatively, D is TRBD1 or TRBD2 (5 bases each). This CDR3 has 15 residues. The germline V and J ends were trimmed by 3 bases and 2 bases, with 17 bases remaining between them. Germline values: CDR1 SQVTM, CDR2 ANQGSEA. In DNA, the CDR3 is TGCAGCGTTGAGTACCCGGGACGGCTAGCCTACGAGCAGTACTTC. This encodes CSVEYPGRLAYEQYF.

This clonotype was detected a few times. The chain combines TRBV18 with TRBJ1-1; TRBD1 is a possible D gene (5 bases). Per the germline V gene, CDR1 is KGHSH and CDR2 is LQKENI. The CDR3 runs to 14 residues. Trimming removed 0 bases from V and 5 bases from J, with 10 bases in between. The CDR3 spells CASSPPRGETEAFF. The DNA for the CDR3 is TGTGCCAGCTCACCACCGAGGGGAGAGACTGAAGCTTTCTTT.

The chain uses TRBV19 and TRBJ2-1, with 9 positions matching TRBD2. Germline CDR1 LNHDA, CDR2 SQIVND (reference sequence). The CDR3 is 13 amino acids. The ends lost 5 bases at V and 7 bases at J; junction bases unmatched: 3. The CDR3 region has the DNA TGTGCCAGTAGTCCGACTAGCGGAAATGAGCAGTTCTTC. This encodes CASSPTSGNEQFF.

A few counts support this clonotype. This chain links TRBV7-9 with TRBJ1-4; D is unresolved. CDR1 and CDR2 (germline): SEHNR, FQNEAQ (reference sequence). The CDR3 is 13 residues long. Between the trimmed V and J ends, which lost 5 bases and 8 bases, there was a span of 12 bases. CDR3 in amino acids: CASSPRTLEKLFF. CDR3 DNA sequence: TGTGCCAGCAGCCCCCGGACCTTGGAAAAACTGTTTTTT.

The chain joins TRBV28 to TRBJ1-2; the D gene is possibly TRBD1 (5 bases). The CDR3 consists of 16 residues. CDR1 and CDR2 (germline): MDHEN, SYDVKM. Trimming removed 5 bases from V and 2 bases from J, with 18 bases in between. The CDR3 region has the DNA TGTGCCAGCAGTGTTACCCCCGGGACGTCAAACTATGGCTACACCTTC. Protein product: CASSVTPGTSNYGYTF.

This clonotype was counted many times. This chain connects TRBV7-9 to TRBJ2-1, with 9 bases aligning to TRBD1. Germline lookup yields CDR1 SEHNR and CDR2 FQNEAQ (reference sequence). Trimming cost V 5 bases and J 6 bases; bases outside gene matches: 5. The CDR3 is 14 residues long. This CDR3 reads CASSPGQGINEQFF. The CDR3, as DNA: TGTGCCAGCAGCCCGGGACAGGGTATCAATGAGCAGTTCTTC.

This clonotype was recorded a few times. V usage is TRBV7-2 and J usage is TRBJ1-2; perhaps TRBD1 as D (5 bases). The CDR3 consists of 19 residues. With 2 bases removed from V and 0 bases from J, the gap between germline ends came to 22 bases. The germline V gene has CDR1 SGHTA and CDR2 FQGNSA. The CDR3 DNA is TGTGCCAGCAGCTTAAGTCGGGACGGAATCTTGGAATCTAACTATGGCTACACCTTC. Protein product: CASSLSRDGILESNYGYTF.

This clonotype was counted a few times. This sequence joins TRBV12-5 and TRBJ2-7, with D maybe TRBD2 (5 bases). Per germline, CDR1 LGHNT and CDR2 FRNRAP. CDR3 length equals 13 residues. The CDR3 protein is CDYNEGFSYEQYF. As DNA, the CDR3 is TGTGACTACAACGAGGGATTCTCCTACGAGCAGTACTTC.

V is TRBV20-1 and J is TRBJ2-7; D not certain. Looked up from germline, CDR1 is DFQATT and CDR2 is SNEGSKA (reference sequence). With 2 bases removed from V and 0 bases from J, the gap between germline ends came to 8 bases. The CDR3 loop spans 13 amino acids. This chain's CDR3 is CSARKKNSYEQYF. The CDR3 bases are TGCAGTGCTAGAAAGAAAAACTCCTACGAGCAGTACTTC.

The gene calls are TRBV29-1 and TRBJ2-5, with 7 bases matching TRBD1. Per germline, CDR1 SQVTM and CDR2 ANQGSEA. J lost 4 bases, V lost 1 base, and 6 bases had no gene match. The CDR3 is 14 residues long. CDR3 protein: CSVEVVGGAETQYF. The CDR3 DNA follows: TGCAGCGTTGAAGTCGTAGGGGGCGCAGAGACCCAGTACTTC.